This T cell receptor beta chain appears in the sequencing data of a study of shared clonotypes between healthy human individuals. The CDR3 contains 14 residues. Germline lookup yields CDR1 LNHDA and CDR2 SQIVND (reference sequence). Trimming took off 1 base at V and 4 bases at J, with 10 bases between the two ends. Several immunoSEQ 96-well plates shared each subset's DNA, each plate a replicate. The repertoire was sequenced with immunoSEQ multiplex PCR; TCRdb's copy has only in-frame clones and lacks some. The sample contains roughly 1.5 million clones, 98% of which appear only once. The clonotype originates from a man aged 25 to 40 in good health. This rearrangement joins TRBV19 to TRBJ1-2; D unclear. Sample: naive CD4+ T cells sorted from blood. Subset of the sample: CD45RA+ positively selected. For the CDR3, the DNA is TGTGCCAGTAGTATAGGGCAAGCTCTCTATGGCTACACCTTC. Its translation is CASSIGQALYGYTF. The complete variable domain, with remaining parts taken from reference TRBV19 and TRBJ1-2, reads DGGITQSPKYLFRKEGQNVTLSCEQNLNHDAMYWYRQDPGQGLRLIYYSQIVNDFQKGDIAEGYSVSREKKESFPLTVTSAQKNPTAFYLCASSIGQALYGYTFGSGTRLTVV.